The 3 T cell receptor beta chains presented below share a single source sample, sequenced in a study of blood T cell repertoires in COVID-19. The assay was immunoSEQ multiplex PCR, and TCRdb's table has in-frame clones only and misses some. Of about 230,000 clones listed, just under 90% are singletons. Sequenced input: PBMCs or T cells enriched from blood (not recorded which). These receptors all stem from a woman in her twenties or thirties with acute COVID-19.

The chain couples TRBV9 to TRBJ2-1; D is undetermined. Germline CDR1 is SGDLS and CDR2 is YYNGEE. The germline V and J ends were trimmed by 7 bases and 9 bases, with 17 bases remaining between them. The CDR3 is 13 amino acids. The CDR3: CASRDPNSIEQFF. Written as DNA, the CDR3 is TGTGCCAGCCGCGACCCTAATTCGATTGAGCAGTTCTTC. Complete variable domain (other parts from reference TRBV9 and TRBJ2-1): DSGVTQTPKHLITATGQRVTLRCSPRSGDLSVYWYQQSLDQGLQFLIQYYNGEERAKGNILERFSAQQFPDLHSELNLSSLELGDSALYFCASRDPNSIEQFFGPGTRLTVL.

As DNA, the CDR3 is TGTGCCACCAGCAGAGATATCGGCAAGCGGGACTACAATGAGCAGTTCTTC. Encoded protein: CATSRDIGKRDYNEQFF. The V call is TRBV15, the J call TRBJ2-1, with 7 bases that match TRBD2. CDR1 and CDR2 (germline): LNHNV, YYDKDF (reference sequence). J was trimmed by 3 bases and V by 0 bases; bases with no gene match: 8. This CDR3 comprises 17 residues. Filled out from reference TRBV15 and TRBJ2-1, the complete variable domain reads DAMVIQNPRYQVTQFGKPVTLSCSQTLNHNVMYWYQQKSSQAPKLLFHYYDKDFNNEADTPDNFQSRRPNTSFCFLDIRSPGLGDTAMYLCATSRDIGKRDYNEQFFGPGTRLTVL.

V usage is TRBV24-1 and J usage is TRBJ2-7; 7 bases agree with TRBD1. V was clipped by 7 bases and J by 0 bases; unmatched bases: 11. The CDR3 runs 16 residues. The germline gives CDR1 KGHDR, CDR2 SFDVKD. The CDR3 spells CATRESPGQNSYEQYF. The CDR3 nucleotides read TGTGCCACCAGGGAAAGCCCGGGACAGAACTCCTACGAGCAGTACTTC.